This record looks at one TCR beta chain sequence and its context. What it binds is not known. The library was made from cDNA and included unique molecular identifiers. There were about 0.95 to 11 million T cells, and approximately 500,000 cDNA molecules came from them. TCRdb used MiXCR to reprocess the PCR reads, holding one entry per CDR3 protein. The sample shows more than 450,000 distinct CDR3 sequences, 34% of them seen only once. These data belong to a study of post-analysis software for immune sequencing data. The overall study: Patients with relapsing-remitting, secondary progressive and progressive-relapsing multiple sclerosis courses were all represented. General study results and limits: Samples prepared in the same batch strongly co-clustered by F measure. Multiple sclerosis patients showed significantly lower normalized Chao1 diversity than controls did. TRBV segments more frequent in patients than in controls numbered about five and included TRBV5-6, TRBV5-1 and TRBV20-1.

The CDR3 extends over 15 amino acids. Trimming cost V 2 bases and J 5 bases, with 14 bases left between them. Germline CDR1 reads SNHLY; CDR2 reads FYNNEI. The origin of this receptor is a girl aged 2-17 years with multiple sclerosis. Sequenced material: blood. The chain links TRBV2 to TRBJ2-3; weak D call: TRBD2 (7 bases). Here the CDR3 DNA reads TGTGCCAGCAGTGAACGTCGGGGGGCCAAAGATACGCAGTATTTT. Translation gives CASSERRGAKDTQYF.